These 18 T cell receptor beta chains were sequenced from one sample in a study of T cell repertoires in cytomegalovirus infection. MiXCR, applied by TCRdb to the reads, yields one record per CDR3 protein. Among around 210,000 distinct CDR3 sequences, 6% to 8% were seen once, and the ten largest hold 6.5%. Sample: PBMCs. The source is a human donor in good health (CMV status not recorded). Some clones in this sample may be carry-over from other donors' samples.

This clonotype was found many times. CDR3 nucleotide sequence: TGTGCCAGCAGCATCGCGACAGGTGGGATTGGCTACACCTTC. Protein product: CASSIATGGIGYTF. The chain combines TRBV7-2 with TRBJ1-2; D is possibly TRBD1 (6 bases). The CDR3 has 14 amino acids. The V gene lost 5 bases and the J gene lost 7 bases, with 17 bases spanning the gap. CDR1 is SGHTA, CDR2 FQGNSA, per germline.

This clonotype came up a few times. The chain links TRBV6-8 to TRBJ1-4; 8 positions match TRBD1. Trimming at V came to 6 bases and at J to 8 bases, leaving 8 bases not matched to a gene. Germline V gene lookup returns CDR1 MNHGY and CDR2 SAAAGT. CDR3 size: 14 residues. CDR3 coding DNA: TGTGCCAGCAGGGAATTTGACAGGGGAGAAAAACTGTTTTTT. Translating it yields CASREFDRGEKLFF.

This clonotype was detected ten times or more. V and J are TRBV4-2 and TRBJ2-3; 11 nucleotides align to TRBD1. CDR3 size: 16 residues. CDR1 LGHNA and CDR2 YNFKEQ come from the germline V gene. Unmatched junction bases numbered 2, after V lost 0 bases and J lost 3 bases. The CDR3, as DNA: TGTGCCAGCAGCCAAGATCGGGACAGGGGGACAGATACGCAGTATTTT. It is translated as CASSQDRDRGTDTQYF.

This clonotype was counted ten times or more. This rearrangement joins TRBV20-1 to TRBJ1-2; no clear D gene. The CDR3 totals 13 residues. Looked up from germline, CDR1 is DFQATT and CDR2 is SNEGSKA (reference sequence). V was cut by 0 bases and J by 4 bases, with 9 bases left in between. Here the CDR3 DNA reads TGCAGTGCTAGAGATCCGGCGGCCTATGGCTACACCTTC. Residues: CSARDPAAYGYTF.

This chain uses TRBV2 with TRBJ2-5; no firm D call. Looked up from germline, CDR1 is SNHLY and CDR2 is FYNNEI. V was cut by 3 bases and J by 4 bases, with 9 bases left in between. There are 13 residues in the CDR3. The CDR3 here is CASSEGTGETQYF. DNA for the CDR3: TGTGCCAGCAGTGAGGGTACTGGAGAGACCCAGTACTTC.

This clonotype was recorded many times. The CDR3 nucleotides are TGTGCCAGCAGCCGCCGGGACAGGGGAGCTGGGGCCAACGTCCTGACTTTC. The encoded protein is CASSRRDRGAGANVLTF. The chain has TRBV7-8 and TRBJ2-6; 10 nucleotides match TRBD1. The length of the CDR3 is 17 residues. Trimming at V came to 5 bases and at J to 2 bases, leaving 6 bases not matched to a gene. Germline CDR1 reads SGHVS; CDR2 reads FQNEAQ.

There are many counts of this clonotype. CDR3 residues: CSSKQGSETQYF. As DNA, the CDR3 is TGCAGCTCCAAACAGGGTAGCGAGACCCAGTACTTC. This chain connects TRBV29-1 to TRBJ2-5; perhaps TRBD1 as D (6 bases). V was shortened by 8 bases and J by 5 bases, with 15 bases between the two germline ends. In germline, CDR1 is SQVTM, CDR2 ANQGSEA. The CDR3 length is 12 residues. Based on the CDR3 plus reference TRBV29-1 and TRBJ2-5, the full variable domain is SAVISQKPSRDICQRGTSLTIQCQVDSQVTMMFWYRQQPGQSLTLIATANQGSEATYESGFVIDKFPISRPNLTFSTLTVSNMSPEDSSIYLCSSKQGSETQYFGPGTRLLVL.

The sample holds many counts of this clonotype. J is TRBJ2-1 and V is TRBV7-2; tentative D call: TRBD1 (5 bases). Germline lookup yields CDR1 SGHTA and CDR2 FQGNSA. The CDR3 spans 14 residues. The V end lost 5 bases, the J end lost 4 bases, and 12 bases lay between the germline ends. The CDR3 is CASSPKAGYNEQFF. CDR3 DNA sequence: TGTGCCAGCAGCCCCAAAGCAGGGTACAATGAGCAGTTCTTC.

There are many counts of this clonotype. The chain's CDR3 is CASSLVEGGGNSPLHF. The DNA of the CDR3 is TGTGCCAGCAGCCTGGTGGAGGGAGGAGGAAATTCACCCCTCCACTTT. The V call is TRBV7-6, the J call TRBJ1-6, with no clear D. This CDR3 comprises 16 residues. CDR1 is SGHVS, CDR2 FNYEAQ, per germline. V lost 5 bases to trimming and J lost 7 bases, with 18 bases between them.

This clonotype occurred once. CDR3 in amino acids: CSGRTSGVNEQFF. The CDR3 DNA sequence: TGCAGCGGGAGGACTAGCGGGGTCAATGAGCAGTTCTTC. The chain is built from TRBV29-1 and TRBJ2-1; 12 positions match TRBD2. CDR1 SQVTM and CDR2 ANQGSEA come from the germline V gene. The length of the CDR3 is 13 residues. V lost 7 bases to trimming and J lost 6 bases; unmatched junction nucleotides: 4.

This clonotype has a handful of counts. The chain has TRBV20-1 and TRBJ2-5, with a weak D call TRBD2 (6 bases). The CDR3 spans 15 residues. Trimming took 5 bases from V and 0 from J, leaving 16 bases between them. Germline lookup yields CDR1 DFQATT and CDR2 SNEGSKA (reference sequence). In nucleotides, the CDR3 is TGCAGTGCTCCCCCGGGACGGGGGTACCAAGAGACCCAGTACTTC. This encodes CSAPPGRGYQETQYF.

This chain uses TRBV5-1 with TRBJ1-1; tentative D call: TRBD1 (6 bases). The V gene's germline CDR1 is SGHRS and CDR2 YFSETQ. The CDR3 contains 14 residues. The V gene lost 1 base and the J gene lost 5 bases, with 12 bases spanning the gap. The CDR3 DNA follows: TGCGCCAGCAGCTTGTCGACAGGAGGTACTGAAGCTTTCTTT. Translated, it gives CASSLSTGGTEAFF.

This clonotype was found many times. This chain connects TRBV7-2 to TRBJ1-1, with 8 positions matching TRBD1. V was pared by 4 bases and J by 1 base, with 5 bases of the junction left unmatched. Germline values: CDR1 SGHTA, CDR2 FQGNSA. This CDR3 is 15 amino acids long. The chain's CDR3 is CASSSTGGGNTEAFF. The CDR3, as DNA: TGTGCCAGCAGCTCAACAGGGGGGGGGAACACTGAAGCTTTCTTT.

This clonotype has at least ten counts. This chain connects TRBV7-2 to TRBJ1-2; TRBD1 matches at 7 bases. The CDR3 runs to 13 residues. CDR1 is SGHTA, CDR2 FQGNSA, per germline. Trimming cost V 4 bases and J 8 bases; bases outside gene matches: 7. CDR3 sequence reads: CASSSTGWQGYTF. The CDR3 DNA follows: TGTGCCAGCAGCTCGACAGGGTGGCAGGGCTACACCTTC.

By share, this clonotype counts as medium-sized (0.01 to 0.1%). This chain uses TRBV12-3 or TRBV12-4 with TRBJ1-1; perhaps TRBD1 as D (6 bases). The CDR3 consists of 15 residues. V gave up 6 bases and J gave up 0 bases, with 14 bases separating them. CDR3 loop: CASRRRTALNTEAFF. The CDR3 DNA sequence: TGTGCCAGCAGGAGACGGACAGCCCTGAACACTGAAGCTTTCTTT.

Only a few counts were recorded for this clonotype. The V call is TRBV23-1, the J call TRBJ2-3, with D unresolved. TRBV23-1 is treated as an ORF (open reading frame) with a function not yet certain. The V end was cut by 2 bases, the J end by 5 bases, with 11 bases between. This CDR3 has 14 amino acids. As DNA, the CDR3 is TGCGCCAGCAGTCAACGCCGGACGAGAGATACGCAGTATTTT. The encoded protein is CASSQRRTRDTQYF.

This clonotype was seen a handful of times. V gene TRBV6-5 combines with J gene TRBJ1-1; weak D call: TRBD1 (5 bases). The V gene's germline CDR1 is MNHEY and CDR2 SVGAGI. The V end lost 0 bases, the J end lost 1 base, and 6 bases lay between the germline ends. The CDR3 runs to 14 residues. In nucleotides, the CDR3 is TGTGCCAGCAGTTACTCCAGGGAGAACACTGAAGCTTTCTTT. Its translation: CASSYSRENTEAFF.

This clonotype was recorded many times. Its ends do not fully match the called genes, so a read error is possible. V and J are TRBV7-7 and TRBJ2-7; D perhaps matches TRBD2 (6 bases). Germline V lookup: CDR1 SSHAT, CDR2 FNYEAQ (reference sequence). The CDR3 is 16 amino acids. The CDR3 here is CASSCCDGGSRYEQYF. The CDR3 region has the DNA TGTGCTAGCAGCTGTTGTGACGGGGGTTCAAGATACGAGCAGTACTTC.